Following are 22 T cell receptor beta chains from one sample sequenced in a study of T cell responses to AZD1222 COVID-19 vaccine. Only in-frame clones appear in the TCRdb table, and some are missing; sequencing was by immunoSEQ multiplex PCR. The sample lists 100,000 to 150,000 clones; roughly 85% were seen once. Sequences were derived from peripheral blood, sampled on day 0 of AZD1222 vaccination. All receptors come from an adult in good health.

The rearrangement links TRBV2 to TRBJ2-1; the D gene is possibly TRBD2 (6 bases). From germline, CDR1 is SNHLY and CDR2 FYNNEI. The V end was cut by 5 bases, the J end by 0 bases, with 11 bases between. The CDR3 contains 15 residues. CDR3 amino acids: CASSPPGVSYNEQFF. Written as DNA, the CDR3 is TGTGCCAGCAGTCCGCCGGGGGTCTCCTACAATGAGCAGTTCTTC.

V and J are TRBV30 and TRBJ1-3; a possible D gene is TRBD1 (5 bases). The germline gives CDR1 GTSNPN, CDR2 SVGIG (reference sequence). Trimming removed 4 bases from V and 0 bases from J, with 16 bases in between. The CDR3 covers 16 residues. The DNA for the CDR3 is TGTGCCTGGAAGGTGGCAGGGTATATCTCTGGAAACACCATATATTTT. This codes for CAWKVAGYISGNTIYF.

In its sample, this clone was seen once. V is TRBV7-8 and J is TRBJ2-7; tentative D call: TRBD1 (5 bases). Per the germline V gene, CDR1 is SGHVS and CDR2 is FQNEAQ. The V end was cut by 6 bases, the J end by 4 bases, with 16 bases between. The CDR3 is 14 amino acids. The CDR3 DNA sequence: TGTGCCAGCAGGAAAAGTGGGGCCATGTACGAGCAGTACTTC. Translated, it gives CASRKSGAMYEQYF.

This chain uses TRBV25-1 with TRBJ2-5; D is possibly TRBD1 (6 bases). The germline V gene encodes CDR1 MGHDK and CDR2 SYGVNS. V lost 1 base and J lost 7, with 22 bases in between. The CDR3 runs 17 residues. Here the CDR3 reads CASSESTDRPLRATQYF. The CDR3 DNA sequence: TGTGCCAGCAGTGAATCGACTGACAGGCCCCTGCGGGCGACCCAGTACTTC.

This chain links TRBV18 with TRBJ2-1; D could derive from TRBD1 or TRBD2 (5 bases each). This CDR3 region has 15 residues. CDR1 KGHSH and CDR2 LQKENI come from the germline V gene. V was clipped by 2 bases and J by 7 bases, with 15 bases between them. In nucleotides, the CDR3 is TGTGCCAGCTCACCATTTGGTGGATGGGGGAATGAGCAGTTCTTC. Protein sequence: CASSPFGGWGNEQFF.

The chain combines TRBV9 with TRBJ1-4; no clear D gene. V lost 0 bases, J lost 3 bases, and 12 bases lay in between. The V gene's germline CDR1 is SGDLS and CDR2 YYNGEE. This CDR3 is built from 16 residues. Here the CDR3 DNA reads TGTGCCAGCAGCGTAGGGGATGGCGGACCTAATGAAAAACTGTTTTTT. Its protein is CASSVGDGGPNEKLFF.

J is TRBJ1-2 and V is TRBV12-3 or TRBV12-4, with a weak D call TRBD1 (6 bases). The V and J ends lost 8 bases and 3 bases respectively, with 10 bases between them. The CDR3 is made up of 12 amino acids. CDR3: CASSRTDYGYTF. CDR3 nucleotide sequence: TGTGCCAGCTCCCGGACAGACTATGGCTACACCTTC.

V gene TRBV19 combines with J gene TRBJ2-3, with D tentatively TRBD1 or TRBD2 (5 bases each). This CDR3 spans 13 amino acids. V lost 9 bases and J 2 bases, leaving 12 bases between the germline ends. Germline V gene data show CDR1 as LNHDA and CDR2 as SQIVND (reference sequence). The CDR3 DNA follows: TGTGCCAGCCAAAAGGGGACCACAGATACGCAGTATTTT. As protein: CASQKGTTDTQYF.

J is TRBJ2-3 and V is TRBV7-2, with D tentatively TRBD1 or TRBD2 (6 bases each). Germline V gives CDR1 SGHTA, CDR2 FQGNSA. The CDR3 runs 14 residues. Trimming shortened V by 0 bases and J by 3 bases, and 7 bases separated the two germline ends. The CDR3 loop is CASSLAGGTDTQYF. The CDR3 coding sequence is TGTGCCAGCAGCTTAGCAGGGGGGACAGATACGCAGTATTTT.

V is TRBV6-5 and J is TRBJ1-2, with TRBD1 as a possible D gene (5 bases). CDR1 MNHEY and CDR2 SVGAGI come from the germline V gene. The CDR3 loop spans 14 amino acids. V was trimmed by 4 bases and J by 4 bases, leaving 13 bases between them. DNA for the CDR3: TGTGCCAGCAGTTTTGGGGCTCGGGGCTATGGCTACACCTTC. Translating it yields CASSFGARGYGYTF.

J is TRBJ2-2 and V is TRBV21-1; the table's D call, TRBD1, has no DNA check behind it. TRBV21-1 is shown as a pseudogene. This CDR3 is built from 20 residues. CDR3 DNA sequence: TGTGCCAGCAGCAAAGTTACGTTGGGACAGGGACCCTCGAACACCGGGGAGCTGTTTTTT. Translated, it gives CASSKVTLGQGPSNTGELFF.

The CDR3 spells CASSSHSAQNEKLFF. As DNA, the CDR3 is TGTGCCAGCAGCTCCCACTCCGCACAGAATGAAAAACTGTTTTTT. The rearrangement links TRBV7-8 to TRBJ1-4; D ambiguous. The CDR3 extends over 15 amino acids. CDR1 and CDR2 (germline): SGHVS, FQNEAQ. Trimming removed 4 bases at V and 5 bases at J, with 14 bases between. The full variable domain, completed using reference TRBV7-8 and TRBJ1-4, is GAGVSQSPRYKVAKRGQDVALRCDPISGHVSLFWYQQALGQGPEFLTYFQNEAQLDKSGLPSDRFFAERPEGSVSTLKIQRTQQEDSAVYLCASSSHSAQNEKLFFGSGTQLSVL.

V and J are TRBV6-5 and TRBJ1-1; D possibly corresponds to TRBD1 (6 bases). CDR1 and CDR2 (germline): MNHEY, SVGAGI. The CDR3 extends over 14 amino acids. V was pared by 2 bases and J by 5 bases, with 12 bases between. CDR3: CASSYDRRKTEAFF. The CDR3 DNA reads TGTGCCAGCAGTTACGACAGGCGAAAGACTGAAGCTTTCTTT.

The CDR3 nucleotides are TGTGCCAGCAGCCCTTTAGCGGGAGGGGAGACAGATACGCAGTATTTT. It is translated as CASSPLAGGETDTQYF. The genes are TRBV14 and TRBJ2-3; 11 bases agree with TRBD2. Germline CDR1 and CDR2: SGHDN and FVKESK. This CDR3 contains 16 residues. V was pared by 4 bases and J by 3 bases, with 6 bases of the junction left unmatched.

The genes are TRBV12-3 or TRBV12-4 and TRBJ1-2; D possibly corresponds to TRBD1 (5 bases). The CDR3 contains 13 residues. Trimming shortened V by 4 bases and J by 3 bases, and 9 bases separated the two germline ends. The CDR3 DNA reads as TGTGCCAGCAGTTCCCGGGGGTACTATGGCTACACCTTC. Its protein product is CASSSRGYYGYTF.

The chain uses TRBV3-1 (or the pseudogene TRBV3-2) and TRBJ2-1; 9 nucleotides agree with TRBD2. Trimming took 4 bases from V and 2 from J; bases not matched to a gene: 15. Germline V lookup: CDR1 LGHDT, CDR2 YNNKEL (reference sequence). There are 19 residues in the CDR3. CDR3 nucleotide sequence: TGTGCCAGCAGCCTCCCAGGGGAAGCGGGAGGCCTCCCCTACAATGAGCAGTTCTTC. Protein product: CASSLPGEAGGLPYNEQFF.

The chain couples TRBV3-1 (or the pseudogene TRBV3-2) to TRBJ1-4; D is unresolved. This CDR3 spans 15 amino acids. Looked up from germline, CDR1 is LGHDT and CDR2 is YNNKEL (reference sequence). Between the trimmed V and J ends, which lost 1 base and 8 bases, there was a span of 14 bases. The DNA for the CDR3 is TGTGCCAGCAGCCAAGTCATCTCCCGCGGCGAAAAACTGTTTTTT. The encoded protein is CASSQVISRGEKLFF.

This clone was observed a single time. The CDR3 reads CATSNRATNYGYTF. DNA for the CDR3: TGTGCCACCAGCAACAGGGCTACTAACTATGGCTACACCTTC. The V and J genes are TRBV24-1 and TRBJ1-2, with D maybe TRBD1 (6 bases). Germline loops: CDR1 KGHDR, CDR2 SFDVKD. The V end lost 7 bases, the J end lost 0 bases, and 11 bases lay between the germline ends. The CDR3 sequence is 14 residues long.

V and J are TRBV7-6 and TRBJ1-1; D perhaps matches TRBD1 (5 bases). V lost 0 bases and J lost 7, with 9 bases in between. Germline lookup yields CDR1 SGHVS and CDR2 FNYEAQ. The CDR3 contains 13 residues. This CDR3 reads CASSLAQGIEAFF. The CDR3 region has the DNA TGTGCCAGCAGCTTAGCGCAGGGCATTGAAGCTTTCTTT.

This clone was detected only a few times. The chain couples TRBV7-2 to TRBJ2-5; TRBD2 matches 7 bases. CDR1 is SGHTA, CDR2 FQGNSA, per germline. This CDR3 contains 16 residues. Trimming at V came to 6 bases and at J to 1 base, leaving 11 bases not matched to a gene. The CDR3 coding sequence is TGTGCCAGCAGGCAAGCGGGGAACCCGGTCCAAGAGACCCAGTACTTC. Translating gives CASRQAGNPVQETQYF. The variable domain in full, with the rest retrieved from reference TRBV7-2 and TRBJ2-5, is GAGVSQSPSNKVTEKGKDVELRCDPISGHTALYWYRQSLGQGLEFLIYFQGNSAPDKSGLPSDRFSAERTGGSVSTLTIQRTQQEDSAVYLCASRQAGNPVQETQYFGPGTRLLVL.

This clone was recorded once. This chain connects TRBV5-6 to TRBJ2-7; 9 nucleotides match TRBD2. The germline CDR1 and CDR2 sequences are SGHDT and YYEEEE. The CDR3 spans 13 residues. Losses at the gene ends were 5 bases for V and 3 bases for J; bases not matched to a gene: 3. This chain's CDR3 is CASSLAGSYEQYF. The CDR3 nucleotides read TGTGCCAGCAGTCTAGCGGGGAGCTACGAGCAGTACTTC.

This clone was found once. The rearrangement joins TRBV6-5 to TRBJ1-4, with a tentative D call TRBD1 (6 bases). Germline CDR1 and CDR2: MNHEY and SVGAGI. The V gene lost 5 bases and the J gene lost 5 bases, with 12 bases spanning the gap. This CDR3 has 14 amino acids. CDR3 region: CASSKWGLNEKLFF. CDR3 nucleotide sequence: TGTGCCAGCAGTAAATGGGGGCTCAATGAAAAACTGTTTTTT.